The rows below give T cell receptor beta chains drawn from one sample of a study of OX40 agonist ivuxolimab in advanced cancers. Clones were read by immunoSEQ multiplex PCR, and TCRdb kept only the in-frame ones, dropping some. The table records fewer than 80,000 clones, roughly four fifths of them present only once. This specimen consisted of CD4+ or CD8+ T cells sorted from blood, obtained in a trial of the OX40 agonist ivuxolimab. These TCRs come from an adult with an advanced solid tumor such as melanoma, head and neck, liver or kidney cancer. Each CDR3 is given with its conserved first and last residue. Fields, in order: V gene, clone size, D gene, J gene, CDR3 protein, CDR3 DNA. A D gene is named only where the DNA matches it firmly. Clone size is shown for a subset of rows, as once, few, many or a class of expanded clone.

V: TRBV5-1; size: -; D: TRBD1; J: TRBJ2-5; CDR3: CASSLGTGDPRETQYF; DNA: TGCGCCAGCAGCTTGGGGACAGGGGATCCGCGAGAGACCCAGTACTTC
V: TRBV7-9; size: -; D: -; J: TRBJ2-7; CDR3: CASSLRETYEQYF; DNA: TGTGCCAGCAGCTTGCGGGAAACCTACGAGCAGTACTTC
V: TRBV23-1; size: -; D: -; J: TRBJ1-5; CDR3: CASCFWRARRNQPQHF; DNA: TGCGCCAGCTGTTTCTGGCGGGCCAGGCGCAATCAGCCCCAGCATTTT
V: TRBV30; size: few; D: TRBD1; J: TRBJ1-6; CDR3: CAWGLTGPSYF; DNA: TGTGCCTGGGGGTTGACAGGGCCCTCGTACTTT
V: TRBV7-9; size: -; D: TRBD2; J: TRBJ2-3; CDR3: CASSPLAGGWDTQYF; DNA: TGTGCCAGCAGCCCTTTAGCGGGGGGATGGGATACGCAGTATTTT
V: TRBV5-1; size: -; D: -; J: TRBJ2-5; CDR3: CASSLAMDRQETQYF; DNA: TGCGCCAGCAGCTTGGCAATGGACAGACAAGAGACCCAGTACTTC
V: TRBV12-2; size: -; D: -; J: TRBJ1-6; CDR3: CASRLEGQPSSYNSPLHF; DNA: TGTGCAAGTCGCTTAGAAGGTCAGCCAAGCTCCTATAATTCACCCCTCCACTTT
V: TRBV4-2; size: few; D: TRBD2; J: TRBJ2-1; CDR3: CASSQPGTSGSYEQFF; DNA: TGTGCCAGCAGCCAACCCGGGACTAGCGGGTCCTATGAGCAGTTCTTC
V: TRBV11-1; size: -; D: TRBD1; J: TRBJ2-3; CDR3: CASSLTGQGSDTQYF; DNA: TGTGCCAGCAGCTTAACGGGACAGGGGTCAGATACGCAGTATTTT
V: TRBV4-1; size: -; D: -; J: TRBJ2-7; CDR3: CASSQTLLRGPSYEQYF; DNA: TGCGCCAGCAGCCAAACACTCTTACGAGGGCCTTCCTACGAGCAGTACTTC
V: TRBV7-2; size: few; D: TRBD1; J: TRBJ2-7; CDR3: CASSFDTGQGREQYF; DNA: TGTGCCAGCAGCTTCGACACCGGACAGGGACGCGAGCAGTACTTC
V: TRBV6-5; size: -; D: TRBD1; J: TRBJ2-7; CDR3: CASSLQGPLGYEQYF; DNA: TGTGCCAGCAGTCTACAGGGGCCCCTAGGGTACGAGCAGTACTTC
V: TRBV14; size: -; D: -; J: TRBJ2-7; CDR3: CASSQGLSYEQYF; DNA: TGTGCCAGCAGCCAAGGACTTTCCTACGAGCAGTACTTC
V: TRBV5-1; size: -; D: TRBD2; J: TRBJ2-2; CDR3: CASSSGGAAGELFF; DNA: TGCGCCAGCAGCTCCGGGGGGGCGGCCGGGGAGCTGTTTTTT
V: TRBV19; size: -; D: -; J: TRBJ1-4; CDR3: CASTQMGATNEKLFF; DNA: TGTGCCAGTACCCAAATGGGGGCAACTAATGAAAAACTGTTTTTT